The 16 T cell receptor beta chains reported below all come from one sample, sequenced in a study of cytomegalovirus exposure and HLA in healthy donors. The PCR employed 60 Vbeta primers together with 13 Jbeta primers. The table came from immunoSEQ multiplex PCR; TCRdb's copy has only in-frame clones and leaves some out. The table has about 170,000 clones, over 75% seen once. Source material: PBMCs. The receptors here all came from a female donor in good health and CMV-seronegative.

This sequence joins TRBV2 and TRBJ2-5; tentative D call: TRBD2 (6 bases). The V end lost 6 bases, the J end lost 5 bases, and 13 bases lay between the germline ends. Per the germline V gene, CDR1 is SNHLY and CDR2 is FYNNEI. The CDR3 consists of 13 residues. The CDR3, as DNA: TGTGCCAGCAGGCGGGATCGAGAGGAGACCCAGTACTTC. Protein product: CASRRDREETQYF.

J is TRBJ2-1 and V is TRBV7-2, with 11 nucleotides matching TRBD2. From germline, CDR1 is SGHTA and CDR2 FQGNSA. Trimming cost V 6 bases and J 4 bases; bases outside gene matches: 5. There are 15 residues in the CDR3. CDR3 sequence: CASSPLAGEYNEQFF. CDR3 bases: TGTGCCAGCAGTCCACTAGCGGGGGAGTACAATGAGCAGTTCTTC. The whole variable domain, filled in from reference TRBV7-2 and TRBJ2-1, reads GAGVSQSPSNKVTEKGKDVELRCDPISGHTALYWYRQSLGQGLEFLIYFQGNSAPDKSGLPSDRFSAERTGGSVSTLTIQRTQQEDSAVYLCASSPLAGEYNEQFFGPGTRLTVL.

The chain's CDR3 is CATQGQTNEKLFF. In DNA, the CDR3 is TGTGCCACCCAGGGACAGACTAATGAAAAACTGTTTTTT. The chain couples TRBV18 to TRBJ1-4; TRBD1 matches at 7 bases. The CDR3 runs to 13 residues. The V gene's germline CDR1 is KGHSH and CDR2 LQKENI. V gave up 10 bases and J gave up 2 bases; unmatched junction bases: 4.

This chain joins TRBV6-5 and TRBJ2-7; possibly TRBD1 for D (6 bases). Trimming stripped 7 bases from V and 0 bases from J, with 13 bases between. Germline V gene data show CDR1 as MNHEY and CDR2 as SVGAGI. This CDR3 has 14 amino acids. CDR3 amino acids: CASTNPGASYEQYF. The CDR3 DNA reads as TGTGCCAGCACCAATCCAGGGGCCTCCTACGAGCAGTACTTC.

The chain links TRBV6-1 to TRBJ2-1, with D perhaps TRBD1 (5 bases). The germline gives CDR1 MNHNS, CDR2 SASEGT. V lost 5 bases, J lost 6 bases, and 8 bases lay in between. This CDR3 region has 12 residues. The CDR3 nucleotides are TGTGCCAGCAGTCCACAGGCCAATGAGCAGTTCTTC. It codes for CASSPQANEQFF.

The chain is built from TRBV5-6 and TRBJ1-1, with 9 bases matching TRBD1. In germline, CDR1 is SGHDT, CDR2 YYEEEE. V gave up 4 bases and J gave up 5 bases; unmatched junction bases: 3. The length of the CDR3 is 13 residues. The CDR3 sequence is CASSGTGRTEAFF. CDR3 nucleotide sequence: TGTGCCAGCAGCGGGACAGGGAGGACTGAAGCTTTCTTT. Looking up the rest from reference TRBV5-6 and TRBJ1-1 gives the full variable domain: DAGVTQSPTHLIKTRGQQVTLRCSPKSGHDTVSWYQQALGQGPQFIFQYYEEEERQRGNFPDRFSGHQFPNYSSELNVNALLLGDSALYLCASSGTGRTEAFFGQGTRLTVV.

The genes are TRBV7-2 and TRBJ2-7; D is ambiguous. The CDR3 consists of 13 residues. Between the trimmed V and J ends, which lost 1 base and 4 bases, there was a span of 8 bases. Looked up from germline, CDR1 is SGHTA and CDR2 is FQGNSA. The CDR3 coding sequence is TGTGCCAGCAGCTTAGGTTCCATTTACGAGCAGTACTTC. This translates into CASSLGSIYEQYF.

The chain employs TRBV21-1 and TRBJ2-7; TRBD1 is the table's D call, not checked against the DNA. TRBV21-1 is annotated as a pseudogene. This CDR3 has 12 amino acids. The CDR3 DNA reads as TGTGCCAGCAGCATCTTCCTGGGGGCCCAGTACTTC. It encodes CASSIFLGAQYF.

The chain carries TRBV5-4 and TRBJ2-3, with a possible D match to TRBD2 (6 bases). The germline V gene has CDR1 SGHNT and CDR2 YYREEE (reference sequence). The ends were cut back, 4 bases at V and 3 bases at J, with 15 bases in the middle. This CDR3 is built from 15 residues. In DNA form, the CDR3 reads TGTGCCAGCAGCCCTTCTAGCGACCCAACAGATACGCAGTATTTT. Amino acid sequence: CASSPSSDPTDTQYF.

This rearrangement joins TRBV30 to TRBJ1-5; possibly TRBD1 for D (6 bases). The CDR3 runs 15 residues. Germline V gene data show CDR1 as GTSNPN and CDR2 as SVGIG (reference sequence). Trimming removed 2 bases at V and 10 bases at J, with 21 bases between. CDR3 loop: CAWSPTGTRSGPQHF. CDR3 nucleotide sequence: TGTGCCTGGAGTCCTACCGGGACACGAAGCGGCCCCCAGCATTTT.

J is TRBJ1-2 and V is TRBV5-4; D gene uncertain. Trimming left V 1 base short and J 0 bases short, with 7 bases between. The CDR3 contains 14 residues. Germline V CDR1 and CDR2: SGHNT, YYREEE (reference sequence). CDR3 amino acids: CASSLIGANYGYTF. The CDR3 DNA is TGTGCCAGCAGCTTGATCGGGGCTAACTATGGCTACACCTTC.

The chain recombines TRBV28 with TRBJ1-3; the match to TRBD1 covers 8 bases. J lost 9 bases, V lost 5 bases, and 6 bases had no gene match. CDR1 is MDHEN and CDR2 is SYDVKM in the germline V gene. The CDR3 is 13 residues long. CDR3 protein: CASSPQGVGTIYF. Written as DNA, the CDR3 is TGTGCCAGCAGTCCACAGGGGGTTGGCACCATATATTTT.

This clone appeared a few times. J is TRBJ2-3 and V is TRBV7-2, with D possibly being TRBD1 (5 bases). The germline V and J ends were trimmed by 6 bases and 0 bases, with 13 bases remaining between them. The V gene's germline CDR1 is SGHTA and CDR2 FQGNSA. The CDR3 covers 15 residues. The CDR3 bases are TGTGCCAGCAGATCCGCAGGACAAAGCACAGATACGCAGTATTTT. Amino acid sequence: CASRSAGQSTDTQYF.

CDR3 bases: TGTGCCAGCAGTTACCACGGGACAGGGGGAGAGACCCAGTACTTC. Protein product: CASSYHGTGGETQYF. The rearrangement links TRBV7-9 to TRBJ2-5, with 11 bases fitting TRBD1. J gave up 4 bases and V 6 bases, and 7 bases lay outside the gene matches. Germline loops: CDR1 SEHNR, CDR2 FQNEAQ (reference sequence). CDR3 length: 15 residues.

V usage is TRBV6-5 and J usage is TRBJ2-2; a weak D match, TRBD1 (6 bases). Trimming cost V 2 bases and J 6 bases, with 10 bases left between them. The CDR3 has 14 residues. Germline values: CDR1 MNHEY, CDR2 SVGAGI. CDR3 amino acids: CASSYGGSPGELFF. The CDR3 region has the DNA TGTGCCAGCAGTTACGGGGGCAGCCCCGGGGAGCTGTTTTTT.

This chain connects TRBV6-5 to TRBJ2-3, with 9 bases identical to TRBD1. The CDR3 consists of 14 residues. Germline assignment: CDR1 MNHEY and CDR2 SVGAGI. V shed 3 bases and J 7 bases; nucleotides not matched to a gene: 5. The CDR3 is CASSYKGQGHTQYF. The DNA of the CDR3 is TGTGCCAGCAGTTATAAGGGACAGGGCCATACGCAGTATTTT.